These T cell receptor beta chains were read from a single sample in a study of cytomegalovirus exposure and HLA in healthy donors. Assay used: immunoSEQ multiplex PCR; TCRdb lists only in-frame clones, some missing. The table includes 150,000 to 200,000 clones, about four fifths detected once. The sequenced material came from PBMCs. Receptors were obtained from a man aged 25-45 years in good health and CMV-seropositive. CDR3s include the opening cysteine and the closing phenylalanine or tryptophan. Each record gives: clone size, J gene, D gene, V gene, CDR3 protein, CDR3 DNA. D genes are given only for firm matches. Clone size is stated in some rows and not others, as once, few, many or a class when expanded.

- | TRBJ2-7 | TRBD1 | TRBV28 | CASYGGQGRYEQYF | TGTGCCAGCTACGGGGGACAGGGACGCTACGAGCAGTACTTC
- | TRBJ2-5 | - | TRBV6-4 | CASSAIGGQETQYF | TGTGCCAGCAGCGCAATAGGAGGGCAAGAGACCCAGTACTTC
- | TRBJ1-1 | - | TRBV10-3 | CAISGAPSGNTEAFF | TGTGCCATCAGTGGGGCCCCAAGTGGGAACACTGAAGCTTTCTTT
- | TRBJ2-7 | TRBD1 | TRBV5-1 | CASSVGQGPEQYF | TGCGCCAGCAGCGTAGGACAGGGGCCCGAGCAGTACTTC
once | TRBJ2-4 | TRBD1 | TRBV28 | CASSLRGQGQNIQYF | TGTGCCAGCAGTTTGAGAGGACAGGGGCAAAACATTCAGTACTTC
many | TRBJ2-7 | - | TRBV11-3 | CASSLVIYRSRTYEQYF | TGTGCCAGCAGCTTAGTTATTTACAGGAGCCGCACCTACGAGCAGTACTTC
- | TRBJ2-3 | TRBD2 | TRBV5-4 | CASSFGLAGYGADTQYF | TGTGCCAGCAGCTTCGGACTAGCGGGATATGGAGCAGATACGCAGTATTTT
- | TRBJ2-1 | TRBD2 | TRBV2 | CASSKGLAGVPLDEQFF | TGTGCCAGCAGTAAGGGACTAGCGGGAGTACCCCTCGATGAGCAGTTCTTC
- | TRBJ2-5 | - | TRBV7-9 | CASSPPGVQETQYF | TGTGCCAGCAGCCCCCCCGGGGTACAAGAGACCCAGTACTTC
- | TRBJ2-2 | - | TRBV9 | CASSVATMSGELFF | TGTGCCAGCAGCGTCGCGACAATGTCCGGGGAGCTGTTTTTT
- | TRBJ2-2 | TRBD2 | TRBV29-1 | CSVGLAGGGELFF | TGCAGCGTGGGACTAGCGGGGGGCGGGGAGCTGTTTTTT
- | TRBJ2-3 | - | TRBV5-1 | CASSPGTFTDTQYF | TGCGCCAGCAGCCCGGGGACTTTCACAGATACGCAGTATTTT
few | TRBJ2-1 | - | TRBV21-1 | CASSKGRGDYNEQFF | TGTGCCAGCAGCAAAGGGCGGGGGGACTACAATGAGCAGTTCTTC
- | TRBJ2-1 | - | TRBV13 | CASSSLYNEQFF | TGTGCCAGCAGCTCGCTATATAATGAGCAGTTCTTC
few | TRBJ1-2 | TRBD1 | TRBV19 | CASRDRDRGYGYTF | TGTGCCAGTAGGGACCGGGACAGAGGCTATGGCTACACCTTC
- | TRBJ2-3 | - | TRBV9 | CASSLKGLLDSTDTQYF | TGTGCCAGCAGCCTGAAGGGACTCCTAGACAGCACAGATACGCAGTATTTT
- | TRBJ2-1 | - | TRBV7-2 | CASSLGASRYNEQFF | TGTGCCAGCAGCTTAGGGGCTAGCCGTTACAATGAGCAGTTCTTC
few | TRBJ2-4 | TRBD1 | TRBV19 | CASRSRTGLDKNIQYF | TGTGCCAGTAGGAGCCGGACAGGGCTGGACAAAAACATTCAGTACTTC
- | TRBJ2-7 | TRBD1 | TRBV7-9 | CASSAVDRASSYEQYF | TGTGCCAGCAGCGCAGTAGACAGGGCCAGCTCCTACGAGCAGTACTTC
- | TRBJ2-7 | TRBD2 | TRBV7-3 | CASSPGLAGADEQYF | TGTGCCAGCAGCCCGGGACTAGCGGGAGCTGACGAGCAGTACTTC
- | TRBJ2-3 | TRBD2 | TRBV2 | CASSGGTSLRDTQYF | TGTGCCAGCAGTGGAGGGACTAGCCTGCGAGATACGCAGTATTTT
once | TRBJ2-7 | TRBD2 | TRBV7-2 | CASSLGTSGGRLYEQYF | TGTGCCAGCAGCTTAGGGACTAGCGGGGGGAGGCTGTACGAGCAGTACTTC
- | TRBJ2-1 | - | TRBV7-9 | CASSLAQGSYEQFF | TGTGCCAGCAGCTTAGCACAGGGAAGTTATGAGCAGTTCTTC
- | TRBJ2-3 | - | TRBV5-1 | CASSLAGTSNTQYF | TGCGCCAGCAGCTTGGCAGGCACCTCGAATACGCAGTATTTT
once | TRBJ2-1 | - | TRBV7-3 | CASSLAQGYNEQFF | TGTGCCAGCAGCTTAGCTCAGGGGTACAATGAGCAGTTCTTC
few | TRBJ2-5 | TRBD1 | TRBV19 | CASSLGDSQETQYF | TGTGCCAGTAGTCTCGGGGACAGCCAAGAGACCCAGTACTTC
- | TRBJ2-5 | - | TRBV6-6 | CASSYGGSGQETQYF | TGTGCCAGCAGTTACGGCGGTAGCGGACAAGAGACCCAGTACTTC
once | TRBJ2-7 | TRBD2 | TRBV29-1 | CSVGGAGLPSSYEQYF | TGCAGCGTTGGCGGAGCGGGACTCCCCTCCTCCTACGAGCAGTACTTC
- | TRBJ2-7 | TRBD1 | TRBV9 | CASSHSLGTGPYEQYF | TGTGCCAGCAGTCACTCTCTCGGGACAGGGCCCTACGAGCAGTACTTC
once | TRBJ2-1 | TRBD1 | TRBV6-5 | CASSSIDRANEQFF | TGTGCCAGCAGTTCCATAGACAGGGCCAATGAGCAGTTCTTC
- | TRBJ1-1 | - | TRBV4-1 | CASSQEGRTLNTEAFF | TGCGCCAGCAGCCAAGAGGGGCGGACGTTGAACACTGAAGCTTTCTTT
- | TRBJ2-2 | - | TRBV4-2 | CASSQDRGGRELFF | TGTGCCAGCAGCCAAGATAGGGGGGGGCGGGAGCTGTTTTTT
- | TRBJ1-4 | - | TRBV6-1 | CASSAQTGTLATNEKLFF | TGTGCCAGCAGTGCCCAAACCGGGACACTTGCAACTAATGAAAAACTGTTTTTT
- | TRBJ2-1 | TRBD2 | TRBV29-1 | CSVGGGSRSYNEQFF | TGCAGCGTTGGGGGCGGGAGTAGGTCCTACAATGAGCAGTTCTTC
- | TRBJ2-5 | TRBD1 | TRBV6-5 | CASSYLGQQETQYF | TGTGCCAGCAGTTACCTGGGACAGCAAGAGACCCAGTACTTC
- | TRBJ1-5 | TRBD1 | TRBV2 | CASSGTGGNQPQHF | TGTGCCAGCAGCGGGACAGGGGGGAATCAGCCCCAGCATTTT
few | TRBJ1-1 | - | TRBV11-3 | CASSLGAGEMNTEAFF | TGTGCCAGCAGCTTAGGGGCAGGGGAAATGAACACTGAAGCTTTCTTT
- | TRBJ2-3 | TRBD2 | TRBV18 | CASSPGTSGGRLTDTQYF | TGTGCCAGCTCACCAGGGACTAGCGGGGGGAGATTGACAGATACGCAGTATTTT
- | TRBJ2-3 | TRBD2 | TRBV19 | CASSPRGTSGGTTDTQYF | TGTGCCAGTAGTCCCCGAGGGACTAGCGGGGGAACCACAGATACGCAGTATTTT
once | TRBJ1-5 | - | TRBV28 | CASTLPKRLSNQPQHF | TGTGCCAGCACCCTCCCCAAAAGACTCAGCAATCAGCCCCAGCATTTT
- | TRBJ2-3 | - | TRBV5-5 | CASLKGDTDTQYF | TGTGCCAGCCTAAAGGGGGACACAGATACGCAGTATTTT
- | TRBJ2-5 | TRBD2 | TRBV2 | CASRDGEPLLGGGYQETQYF | TGTGCCAGCAGAGATGGCGAGCCCCTGTTAGGCGGGGGGTACCAAGAGACCCAGTACTTC
- | TRBJ2-1 | - | TRBV10-1 | CASSENREPYNEQFF | TGCGCCAGCAGTGAGAACAGGGAACCTTACAATGAGCAGTTCTTC
- | TRBJ2-7 | TRBD2 | TRBV28 | CASSVPPGLAISYEQYF | TGTGCCAGCAGTGTCCCTCCGGGACTAGCGATCTCCTACGAGCAGTACTTC
- | TRBJ1-1 | - | TRBV7-6 | CASSPAGGVGGTEAFF | TGTGCCAGCAGCCCCGCTGGGGGGGTGGGAGGCACTGAAGCTTTCTTT
- | TRBJ2-1 | - | TRBV7-8 | CASSLEAGRNNEQFF | TGTGCCAGCAGCTTAGAGGCAGGGAGGAACAATGAGCAGTTCTTC
- | TRBJ2-3 | - | TRBV29-1 | CSVEGVRGADTQYF | TGCAGCGTTGAAGGGGTCAGGGGGGCAGATACGCAGTATTTT
few | TRBJ2-7 | - | TRBV9 | CASSVGDKEQYF | TGTGCCAGCAGCGTAGGGGACAAAGAGCAGTACTTC
- | TRBJ1-3 | TRBD1 | TRBV7-8 | CASSLAQGVKKDSGNTIYF | TGTGCCAGCAGCTTAGCGCAGGGGGTGAAGAAGGACTCTGGAAACACCATATATTTT
- | TRBJ1-5 | - | TRBV30 | CAWSGVSFNQPQHF | TGTGCCTGGAGTGGAGTCTCCTTCAATCAGCCCCAGCATTTT
- | TRBJ2-2 | - | TRBV6-6 | CASRPTRTGELFF | TGTGCCAGCAGACCTACTCGGACCGGGGAGCTGTTTTTT
- | TRBJ1-5 | TRBD1 | TRBV29-1 | CSGGQENQPQHF | TGCAGCGGGGGACAGGAGAATCAGCCCCAGCATTTT
- | TRBJ2-3 | TRBD1 | TRBV7-8 | CASSPGQGLLGGTDTQYF | TGTGCCAGCAGCCCGGGACAGGGCCTTTTAGGCGGCACAGATACGCAGTATTTT
- | TRBJ2-5 | TRBD1 | TRBV11-2 | CASSLGGQGAFQETQYF | TGTGCCAGCAGCTTAGGCGGACAGGGGGCCTTCCAAGAGACCCAGTACTTC
- | TRBJ1-2 | - | TRBV6-5 | CASSRFHANYGYTF | TGTGCCAGCAGTCGTTTTCACGCGAACTATGGCTACACCTTC
- | TRBJ2-3 | TRBD1 | TRBV6-5 | CASNDRGTDTQYF | TGTGCCAGCAATGACAGGGGCACAGATACGCAGTATTTT
- | TRBJ1-5 | - | TRBV6-1 | CASRNLGGANQPQHF | TGTGCCAGCAGGAACCTTGGGGGCGCCAATCAGCCCCAGCATTTT
- | TRBJ2-5 | - | TRBV11-2 | CASSLSGWPRETQYF | TGTGCCAGCAGCTTATCAGGGTGGCCCCGGGAGACCCAGTACTTC
- | TRBJ2-5 | TRBD1 | TRBV5-6 | CASSPGTGGWETQYF | TGTGCCAGCAGCCCCGGGACAGGGGGGTGGGAGACCCAGTACTTC
few | TRBJ2-2 | - | TRBV2 | CASSEPARPGELFF | TGTGCCAGCAGTGAACCGGCTAGGCCCGGGGAGCTGTTTTTT